This entry features one T cell receptor (beta chain) sequence. Its specificity is unknown. An end of the junction differs from the germline gene, which may be a read error. This record comes from a study of cytomegalovirus exposure and HLA in healthy donors. This CDR3 region has 15 residues. The germline gives CDR1 SGHAT, CDR2 FQNNGV. Study-wide results and limits: Versus the approximately 670-donor mean, an Asian-associated ancestry cluster reportedly showed fewer N-insertions in a later analysis.

Researchers ran the PCR with 60 Vbeta and 13 Jbeta primers. The assay was immunoSEQ multiplex PCR, and TCRdb's table has in-frame clones only and misses some. In the table there are about 190,000 clones, more than 75% of which are singletons. Input material: PBMCs. This chain connects TRBV11-2 to TRBJ1-2; D call uncertain. This clonotype was obtained from a woman aged 50 to 65 in good health and CMV-seronegative. CDR3 protein: CAGSPRPGGGDGYTF. The DNA of the CDR3 is TGTGCCGGCAGCCCTAGGCCGGGCGGAGGTGACGGCTACACCTTC.